This TCR beta chain derives from a study of identifying expanded T cells in peripheral blood. The germline V gene has CDR1 SEHNR and CDR2 FQNEAQ (reference sequence). J lost 6 bases, V lost 4 bases, and 7 bases had no gene match. This CDR3 has 15 residues. No infections or other immune events were documented during collection. Assay: immunoSEQ multiplex PCR; the TCRdb copy retains only in-frame clones and omits some. The data show under 120,000 clones, with roughly 90% seen just once and less than 20% held by the top ten. About this clone itself: Antigen unknown.

The study's findings and limits: Clone count variance between approximately two-week samples rose with total template count. Differentially abundant clones: roughly 1.3 between replicates, just under 17 at roughly 2 weeks, approximately 18 at four.

The chain couples TRBV7-9 to TRBJ2-3; 10 bases fit TRBD2. Sequenced input: blood. The TCR originated in a person between 18 and 69 years old in good health. The CDR3 DNA sequence: TGTGCCAGCAGCTCCGTAGCGGGGGGCTGGGATACGCAGTATTTT. The encoded protein is CASSSVAGGWDTQYF.